This entry is about one T cell receptor beta chain. The CDR3 has 15 amino acids. CDR1 is SGHAT and CDR2 is FQNNGV in the germline V gene. The ends were cut back, 5 bases at V and 8 bases at J, with 16 bases in the middle. The data were taken from a study of control samples from healthy donors and cancer patients. Generated by immunoSEQ multiplex PCR, the TCRdb table keeps only in-frame clones and is missing some. The sample has 130,000 or so clones; about 90% are singletons. V usage is TRBV11-2 and J usage is TRBJ1-6, with D unresolved. Sample: PBMCs. This receptor was identified in a middle-aged man with head and neck cancer. DNA of the CDR3: TGTGCCAGCAGCCCCGACATGTGGGGAGATTCACCCCTCCACTTT. It yields the protein CASSPDMWGDSPLHF.